These 28 T cell receptor beta chains were all obtained from the same sample, sequenced in a study of blood T cell repertoires in COVID-19. Method: immunoSEQ multiplex PCR; TCRdb's copy keeps in-frame clones and lacks some. The table records 250,000 to 350,000 clones, 90% of them present only once. Input material: PBMCs or T cells enriched from blood (not recorded which). All receptors derive from a woman aged 18 to 35 with acute COVID-19.

This clone was found once. The V call is TRBV28, the J call TRBJ1-2, with a possible D match to TRBD1 (5 bases). V lost 1 base, J lost 3 bases, and 12 bases lay in between. Germline-derived CDR1 and CDR2 are MDHEN and SYDVKM. The CDR3 length is 15 residues. CDR3 residues: CASSLSPRGDYGYTF. The CDR3 region has the DNA TGTGCCAGCAGTTTATCGCCTCGGGGGGACTATGGCTACACCTTC.

The J gene is TRBJ1-2, the V gene TRBV5-4, with 8 nucleotides matching TRBD1. The V and J ends lost 3 bases and 7 bases, in that order; junction bases with no gene match: 14. Germline CDR1 and CDR2: SGHNT and YYREEE (reference sequence). This CDR3 is 16 amino acids long. DNA of the CDR3: TGTGCCAGCAGCTATGGACAGGGCTCCGAGTTGGGTGGCTACACCTTC. It translates to CASSYGQGSELGGYTF.

This sequence joins TRBV28 and TRBJ1-4; 9 positions match TRBD1. The CDR3 is 15 residues long. V was pared by 3 bases and J by 5 bases, with 4 bases of the junction left unmatched. Germline V gene lookup returns CDR1 MDHEN and CDR2 SYDVKM. CDR3 in DNA: TGTGCCAGCAGTTTCGTACAGGGGGCGAATGAAAAACTGTTTTTT. Translating gives CASSFVQGANEKLFF.

This clone came up a few times. The V call is TRBV5-4, the J call TRBJ1-6; the D gene is possibly TRBD1 (5 bases). CDR3 size: 14 residues. Deletions cut 0 bases from V and 5 bases from J, with 6 bases between. Germline CDR1 reads SGHNT; CDR2 reads YYREEE (reference sequence). The CDR3 nucleotides are TGTGCCAGCAGCTTGGAGGGGCATAATTCACCCCTCCACTTT. Its protein product is CASSLEGHNSPLHF.

The V call is TRBV13, the J call TRBJ1-1, with D possibly matching TRBD1 (5 bases). This CDR3 comprises 13 residues. From germline, CDR1 is PRHDT and CDR2 FYEKMQ (reference sequence). V was pared by 0 bases and J by 4 bases, with 6 bases between. The CDR3 spells CASSLGGATEAFF. The CDR3 DNA reads as TGTGCCAGCAGCTTAGGAGGGGCCACTGAAGCTTTCTTT.

In nucleotides, the CDR3 is TGTGCCATCAGTGATGGTAGCGGGAGGGAGCCAGATACGCAGTATTTT. This sequence encodes CAISDGSGREPDTQYF. The rearrangement joins TRBV10-3 to TRBJ2-3; 11 nucleotides match TRBD2. V lost 3 bases to trimming and J lost 4 bases; unmatched junction nucleotides: 6. The CDR3 loop spans 16 amino acids. CDR1 is ENHRY and CDR2 is SYGVKD in the germline V gene.

The CDR3 loop reads CATSRQGRNPQHF. The CDR3 bases are TGTGCCACCAGTCGACAGGGTAGAAATCCCCAGCATTTT. V is TRBV24-1 and J is TRBJ1-5; 7 nucleotides match TRBD1. Germline CDR1 and CDR2: KGHDR and SFDVKD. V gave up 6 bases and J gave up 10 bases; unmatched junction bases: 8. CDR3 length equals 13 residues.

The chain uses TRBV2 and TRBJ2-5, with D perhaps matching TRBD1 (7 bases). The germline V gene has CDR1 SNHLY and CDR2 FYNNEI. V shed 7 bases and J shed 4 bases, with 10 bases lying between them. The CDR3 runs to 12 residues. In DNA, the CDR3 is TGTGCCAGCAAGGAGGGGGCAGAGACCCAGTACTTC. As protein: CASKEGAETQYF. The full variable domain, completed using reference TRBV2 and TRBJ2-5, is EPEVTQTPSHQVTQMGQEVILRCVPISNHLYFYWYRQILGQKVEFLVSFYNNEISEKSEIFDDQFSVERPDGSNFTLKIRSTKLEDSAMYFCASKEGAETQYFGPGTRLLVL.

The chain links TRBV28 to TRBJ2-7, with TRBD2 matching 8 bases. Looked up from germline, CDR1 is MDHEN and CDR2 is SYDVKM. The length of the CDR3 is 13 residues. J was trimmed by 2 bases and V by 8 bases; bases with no gene match: 5. DNA for the CDR3: TGTGCCAGCGATCGGGGGGGGACCTACGAGCAGTACTTC. Translated, it gives CASDRGGTYEQYF.

The chain employs TRBV4-1 and TRBJ2-7; D possibly corresponds to TRBD1 (6 bases). The V end lost 4 bases, the J end lost 1 base, and 20 bases lay between the germline ends. Germline CDR1 reads MGHRA; CDR2 reads YSYEKL. The CDR3 length is 17 residues. The DNA for the CDR3 is TGCGCCAGCAGCCCTTCTGTGTTGACAGGAGGATCCTACGAGCAGTACTTC. It is translated as CASSPSVLTGGSYEQYF.

DNA of the CDR3: TGTGCCAGCGATCCGGGACAGGGTCGAAGGACAGATACGCAGTATTTT. The encoded protein is CASDPGQGRRTDTQYF. The V call is TRBV28, the J call TRBJ2-3; the match to TRBD1 covers 9 bases. In germline, CDR1 is MDHEN, CDR2 SYDVKM. The CDR3 runs 16 residues. Losses at the gene ends were 8 bases for V and 3 bases for J; bases not matched to a gene: 12.

The V gene is TRBV7-2, the J gene TRBJ2-7; D gene unclear. V was shortened by 4 bases and J by 0 bases, with 13 bases between the two germline ends. Germline V gives CDR1 SGHTA, CDR2 FQGNSA. The CDR3 contains 15 residues. This chain's CDR3 is CASSSDWYSSYEQYF. The DNA for the CDR3 is TGTGCCAGCAGCTCCGACTGGTATAGCTCCTACGAGCAGTACTTC.

The V gene is TRBV6-1, the J gene TRBJ1-2; TRBD1 matches 7 bases. V was clipped by 3 bases and J by 1 base; unmatched bases: 8. Germline values: CDR1 MNHNS, CDR2 SASEGT. The CDR3 is 16 residues long. This chain's CDR3 is CASSDDTGAVNYGYTF. Written as DNA, the CDR3 is TGTGCCAGCAGTGATGATACAGGGGCCGTTAACTATGGCTACACCTTC.

The chain combines TRBV10-1 with TRBJ1-5; perhaps TRBD1 as D (5 bases). CDR1 is WNHNN, CDR2 SYGVQD, per germline (reference sequence). Trimming removed 0 bases from V and 4 bases from J, with 13 bases in between. CDR3 length equals 16 residues. The CDR3 loop is CASSESRRELNQPQHF. The CDR3 DNA is TGCGCCAGCAGTGAGTCTCGCAGGGAACTGAATCAGCCCCAGCATTTT.

This sequence joins TRBV9 and TRBJ2-7; 7 nucleotides line up with TRBD1. The CDR3 spans 13 residues. Germline trimming cut 0 bases from V and 5 bases from J; bases unmatched to any gene: 2. The germline gives CDR1 SGDLS, CDR2 YYNGEE. CDR3 coding DNA: TGTGCCAGCAGCGTAGGAGGGGGCGACGAGCAGTACTTC. Translated, it gives CASSVGGGDEQYF.

This rearrangement joins TRBV27 to TRBJ1-1, with D uncertain. The CDR3 is 13 amino acids. CDR1 is MNHEY and CDR2 is SMNVEV in the germline V gene (reference sequence). V lost 8 bases to trimming and J lost 6 bases, with 16 bases between them. The CDR3 DNA reads as TGTGCCAGCGGGATCGGAGGTTCGGCTGAAGCTTTCTTT. It codes for CASGIGGSAEAFF.

The J gene is TRBJ2-7, the V gene TRBV11-1; D possibly corresponds to TRBD1 (7 bases). The CDR3 totals 14 residues. Trimming took off 6 bases at V and 3 bases at J, with 15 bases between the two ends. Looked up from germline, CDR1 is SGHAT and CDR2 is FQDESV (reference sequence). The DNA of the CDR3 is TGTGCCAGCAGGTATAGACAGGGACTCTACGAGCAGTACTTC. Translating it yields CASRYRQGLYEQYF. Filled out from reference TRBV11-1 and TRBJ2-7, the complete variable domain reads EAEVAQSPRYKITEKSQAVAFWCDPISGHATLYWYRQILGQGPELLVQFQDESVVDDSQLPKDRFSAERLKGVDSTLKIQPAELGDSAMYLCASRYRQGLYEQYFGPGTRLTVT.

The chain uses TRBV7-9 and TRBJ2-2; 8 bases fit TRBD2. CDR3 length: 14 residues. Germline-derived CDR1 and CDR2 are SEHNR and FQNEAQ (reference sequence). V gave up 4 bases and J gave up 8 bases; unmatched junction bases: 6. CDR3 residues: CASSSSGGGGELFF. The DNA for the CDR3 is TGTGCCAGCAGCTCAAGCGGGGGCGGAGGGGAGCTGTTTTTT.

V usage is TRBV25-1 and J usage is TRBJ1-6; 7 bases are shared with TRBD1. CDR1 is MGHDK and CDR2 is SYGVNS in the germline V gene. V dropped 8 bases and J dropped 7; count of bases not matched to a gene: 8. The CDR3 consists of 14 residues. The CDR3 region has the DNA TGTGCCAGCCATACCGGGACAGAGAATTCACCCCTCCACTTT. Encoded protein: CASHTGTENSPLHF.

The CDR3 DNA reads TGTGCCAGTAGTCCCCGGGGGGGGTACTATGGCTACACCTTC. Translation: CASSPRGGYYGYTF. The V gene is TRBV19, the J gene TRBJ1-2; TRBD1 is a possible D gene (5 bases). The CDR3 has 14 residues. Trimming removed 5 bases from V and 3 bases from J, with 13 bases in between. Germline V gene data show CDR1 as LNHDA and CDR2 as SQIVND (reference sequence).

V is TRBV4-2 and J is TRBJ1-1, with D maybe TRBD1 (5 bases). The CDR3 consists of 20 residues. The V and J ends lost 1 base and 3 bases respectively, with 27 bases between them. Germline V gives CDR1 LGHNA, CDR2 YNFKEQ. CDR3 bases: TGTGCCAGCAGCCAAGCCGGGGGTCCGGCAGGGTGGGGCAAAGACACTGAAGCTTTCTTT. Its protein product is CASSQAGGPAGWGKDTEAFF.

The CDR3 region has the DNA TGTGCCAGTGTCGGGGTTGGTGAAGCTTTCTTT. Amino acids: CASVGVGEAFF. The chain joins TRBV11-3 to TRBJ1-1; D is uncertain. Germline V lookup: CDR1 SGHNT, CDR2 YENEEA. Trimming cost V 9 bases and J 7 bases, with 12 bases left between them. The CDR3 runs to 11 residues. Supplemented by reference TRBV11-3 and TRBJ1-1, the full variable domain reads EAGVVQSPRYKIIEKKQPVAFWCNPISGHNTLYWYLQNLGQGPELLIRYENEEAVDDSQLPKDRFSAERLKGVDSTLKIQPAELGDSAVYLCASVGVGEAFFGQGTRLTVV.

This chain connects TRBV4-1 to TRBJ1-1; TRBD1 matches at 8 bases. Germline CDR1 is MGHRA and CDR2 is YSYEKL. Unmatched junction bases numbered 1, after V lost 6 bases and J lost 1 base. There are 13 residues in the CDR3. The DNA of the CDR3 is TGCGCCAGCAGTCAGGGGGCGAACACTGAAGCTTTCTTT. Residues: CASSQGANTEAFF.

The genes are TRBV19 and TRBJ1-2; TRBD1 matches 9 bases. After removal of 3 bases from V and 8 bases from J, the junction contained 10 bases not matched to a gene. The CDR3 covers 15 residues. CDR1 and CDR2 from the germline V gene are LNHDA and SQIVND (reference sequence). The CDR3 protein is CASSILGQGTSGYTF. The CDR3 DNA sequence: TGTGCCAGTAGTATCCTCGGACAGGGGACGAGCGGCTACACCTTC.

This chain connects TRBV24-1 to TRBJ1-5, with D possibly being TRBD1 (5 bases). Per the germline V gene, CDR1 is KGHDR and CDR2 is SFDVKD. This CDR3 is built from 15 residues. V lost 2 bases to trimming and J lost 0 bases, with 7 bases between them. As DNA, the CDR3 is TGTGCCACCAGTGATTCCAGGGTTAGCAATCAGCCCCAGCATTTT. Protein: CATSDSRVSNQPQHF.

V is TRBV5-1 and J is TRBJ1-4; no firm D call. The V end lost 0 bases, the J end lost 3 bases, and 9 bases lay between the germline ends. From germline, CDR1 is SGHRS and CDR2 YFSETQ. The CDR3 is 15 residues long. CDR3 in amino acids: CASSLEAGANEKLFF. The CDR3, as DNA: TGCGCCAGCAGCTTGGAGGCCGGGGCTAATGAAAAACTGTTTTTT.

This chain links TRBV7-2 with TRBJ2-7, with D possibly matching TRBD2 (5 bases). There are 15 residues in the CDR3. Trimming cost V 2 bases and J 2 bases, with 13 bases left between them. Per the germline V gene, CDR1 is SGHTA and CDR2 is FQGNSA. Written as DNA, the CDR3 is TGTGCCAGCAGCTTAAACCCGGGAAGGACCTACGAGCAGTACTTC. Encoded protein: CASSLNPGRTYEQYF.

This chain links TRBV7-3 with TRBJ1-3; D unresolved. V was clipped by 4 bases and J by 4 bases, with 11 bases between them. Germline lookup yields CDR1 SGHTA and CDR2 FQGTGA. The CDR3 runs 14 residues. The CDR3 is CASSSAGTGNTIYF. The CDR3 DNA is TGTGCCAGCAGCTCAGCAGGAACGGGAAACACCATATATTTT.